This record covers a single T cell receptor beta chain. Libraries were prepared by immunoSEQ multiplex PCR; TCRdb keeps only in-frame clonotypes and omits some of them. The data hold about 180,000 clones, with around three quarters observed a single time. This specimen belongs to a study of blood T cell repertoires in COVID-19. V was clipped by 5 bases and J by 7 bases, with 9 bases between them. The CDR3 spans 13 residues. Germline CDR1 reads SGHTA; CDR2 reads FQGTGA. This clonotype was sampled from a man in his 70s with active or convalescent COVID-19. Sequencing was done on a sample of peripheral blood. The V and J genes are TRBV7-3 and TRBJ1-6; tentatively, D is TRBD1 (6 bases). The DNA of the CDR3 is TGTGCCAGCAGCCCTACAGGGAATTCACCCCTCCACTTT. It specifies CASSPTGNSPLHF.